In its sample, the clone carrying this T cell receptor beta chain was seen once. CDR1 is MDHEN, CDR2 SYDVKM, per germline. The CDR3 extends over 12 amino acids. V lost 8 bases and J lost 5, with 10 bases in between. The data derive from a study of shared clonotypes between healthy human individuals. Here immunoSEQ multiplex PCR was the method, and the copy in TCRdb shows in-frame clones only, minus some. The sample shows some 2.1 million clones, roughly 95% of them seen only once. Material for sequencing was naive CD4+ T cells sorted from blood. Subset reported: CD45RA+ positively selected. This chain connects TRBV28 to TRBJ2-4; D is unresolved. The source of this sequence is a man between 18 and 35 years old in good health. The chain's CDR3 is CASSRLQNIQYF. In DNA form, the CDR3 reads TGTGCCAGCTCAAGACTCCAAAACATTCAGTACTTC.